Listed below are T cell receptor beta chains from one sample, sequenced in a study of regulatory T cells in long-lasting Graves disease. Each CDR3 protein is one row after TCRdb ran MiXCR on the multiplex PCR reads. The data contain around 450,000 distinct CDR3 sequences, more than 13% of them singletons. These sequences were also reported in another study, on T cells in Graves' hyperthyroidism and ophthalmopathy.

Sequenced material: peripheral blood mononuclear cells (PBMCs), taken at new diagnosis, from a patient treated with antithyroid drugs. The source is a woman aged 30 to 39 with Graves disease. Both conserved end residues are part of each CDR3. The order of the fields is clone size, J gene, V gene, D gene, CDR3 protein, CDR3 DNA. The D gene is left open where the match is weak. Size is omitted from some rows. Given values are once, few, many or a class for expanded clones.

many TRBJ1-1 TRBV12-3/TRBV12-4 TRBD1 CASSLDRVSVNTEAFF TGTGCCAGCAGTTTGGACAGGGTTTCGGTGAACACTGAAGCTTTCTTT
many TRBJ2-2 TRBV29-1 . CSGTGGTGELFF TGCAGCGGGACCGGGGGCACCGGGGAGCTGTTTTTT
. TRBJ2-7 TRBV7-6 . CASSLFSVGSLTPSYEQYF TGTGCCAGCAGCTTATTTTCCGTGGGGTCTCTAACCCCCTCCTACGAGCAGTACTTC
. TRBJ2-3 TRBV10-3 TRBD1 CATDRDGTDTQYF TGTGCCACCGACAGGGATGGCACAGATACGCAGTATTTT
many TRBJ1-1 TRBV2 . CASSGFEDGAGAFF TGTGCCAGCAGTGGATTTGAGGACGGAGCTGGAGCTTTCTTT
. TRBJ1-3 TRBV7-9 . CASSLPPTGNTIYF TGTGCCAGCAGCTTACCCCCAACTGGAAACACCATATATTTT
few TRBJ2-7 TRBV6-1 . CASSELRYGTRTYEQYF TGTGCCAGCAGTGAATTGCGGTACGGGACCCGAACCTACGAGCAGTACTTC
few TRBJ1-2 TRBV5-5 . CASRQDAFSYGYTF TGTGCCAGCAGGCAAGACGCGTTTAGTTATGGCTACACCTTC
many TRBJ2-7 TRBV7-2 TRBD2 CASSLVPPPASGVSYEQYF TGTGCCAGCAGCTTGGTTCCTCCGCCGGCTAGCGGGGTCTCCTACGAGCAGTACTTC
many TRBJ2-1 TRBV3-1 TRBD2 CASSGLAGSRGVNEQFF TGTGCCAGCAGCGGACTAGCGGGATCAAGGGGGGTCAATGAGCAGTTCTTC
. TRBJ1-2 TRBV5-4 . CASRPTANYGYTF TGTGCCAGCAGGCCAACAGCAAACTATGGCTACACCTTC
once TRBJ2-5 TRBV12-5 TRBD2 CASGLPTTPAGLAGVEETQYF TGTGCTAGTGGCTTACCCACCACCCCAGCGGGACTAGCGGGAGTGGAGGAGACCCAGTACTTC
many TRBJ2-2 TRBV27 . CASSLRQQGVTGELFF TGTGCCAGCAGTTTACGACAGCAGGGAGTCACCGGGGAGCTGTTTTTT
few TRBJ2-1 TRBV4-1 . CASSQVPASNEQFF TGCGCCAGCAGCCAAGTGCCAGCTTCGAATGAGCAGTTCTTC
many TRBJ2-3 TRBV12-3/TRBV12-4 . CASSSGTPGTQYF TGTGCCAGCAGTTCCGGGACGCCGGGAACGCAGTATTTT
many TRBJ2-5 TRBV10-3 TRBD2 CAISESRLAGEEETQYF TGTGCCATCAGTGAGTCTCGTCTAGCGGGAGAGGAGGAGACCCAGTACTTC
many TRBJ2-5 TRBV3-1 . CASSQGVGLVEETQYF TGTGCCAGCAGCCAAGGAGTAGGGCTAGTCGAGGAGACCCAGTACTTC